Below are 11 T cell receptor beta chains sequenced from a single sample in a study of naive and memory T cell subsets. Study outcomes and limitations: Naive repertoires, especially CD8, held a few larger clonotypes, possibly memory cells re-expressing CD45RA.

An equimolar mix of two oligonucleotides served as the beta constant-region primer for TRBC1 and TRBC2. Four rounds of PCR amplified the ligated cDNA using nested alpha and beta constant-region primers plus SP2. TCRdb itself ran the UMI-ligation and nested PCR reads through MiXCR, one entry per CDR3 protein. The sample has 150,000 or so distinct CDR3 sequences, roughly 20% seen once. No cognate antigen is known for these TCRs. Sequenced: naive CD4+ T cells from blood. The receptors shown here come from a human donor in good health.

V is TRBV6-5 and J is TRBJ1-1, with a weak D call TRBD1 (6 bases). The V end lost 7 bases, the J end lost 2 bases, and 11 bases lay between the germline ends. This CDR3 is 13 amino acids long. The germline V gene encodes CDR1 MNHEY and CDR2 SVGAGI. CDR3 region: CASTRTENTEAFF. DNA for the CDR3: TGTGCCAGCACCAGGACAGAAAACACTGAAGCTTTCTTT.

At least ten counts were recorded for this clonotype. The gene calls are TRBV20-1 and TRBJ2-3; 8 bases line up with TRBD2. The CDR3 has 16 amino acids. The germline V gene encodes CDR1 DFQATT and CDR2 SNEGSKA (reference sequence). V was clipped by 0 bases and J by 7 bases; unmatched bases: 12. The CDR3 DNA reads as TGCAGTGCTAGAGACCCGGGACTAGGGACCAGTTATACGCAGTATTTT. Encoded protein: CSARDPGLGTSYTQYF.

The chain employs TRBV30 and TRBJ1-1; D is uncertain. This CDR3 has 13 residues. Trimming shortened V by 4 bases and J by 1 base, and 10 bases separated the two germline ends. The germline CDR1 and CDR2 sequences are GTSNPN and SVGIG (reference sequence). The CDR3 here is CAWTVRGNTEAFF. The CDR3 nucleotides read TGTGCCTGGACGGTACGAGGGAACACTGAAGCTTTCTTT.

This clonotype was detected only a few times. V usage is TRBV20-1 and J usage is TRBJ2-5; TRBD1 matches 9 bases. The trim removed 3 bases at V and 1 base at J, leaving 6 bases unmatched. Germline-derived CDR1 and CDR2 are DFQATT and SNEGSKA (reference sequence). The CDR3 has 15 amino acids. Here the CDR3 DNA reads TGCAGTGCTAGGACCGGGACAGGGCTCCAAGAGACCCAGTACTTC. Amino acid sequence: CSARTGTGLQETQYF.

This clonotype has ten or more counts. The chain joins TRBV7-3 to TRBJ2-7; perhaps TRBD2 as D (5 bases). Looked up from germline, CDR1 is SGHTA and CDR2 is FQGTGA. The CDR3 length is 16 residues. Trimming cost V 2 bases and J 2 bases, with 16 bases left between them. The CDR3 bases are TGTGCCAGCAGCTTACGTAGCGAGAATCCTACCTACGAGCAGTACTTC. Protein: CASSLRSENPTYEQYF.

The rearrangement links TRBV29-1 to TRBJ1-2; D remains unclear. The germline V gene has CDR1 SQVTM and CDR2 ANQGSEA. CDR3 length: 12 amino acids. V lost 7 bases, J lost 4 bases, and 13 bases lay in between. As DNA, the CDR3 is TGCAGCGCTAGGACGGTAACCTATGGCTACACCTTC. Amino acid sequence: CSARTVTYGYTF.

This clonotype was counted many times. The chain carries TRBV6-6 and TRBJ2-1, with 9 bases lining up with TRBD2. Germline CDR1 reads MNHNY; CDR2 reads SVGAGI (reference sequence). The CDR3 has 17 amino acids. Trimming cost V 2 bases and J 4 bases; bases outside gene matches: 9. The CDR3 DNA is TGTGCCAGCAGTTACGTGGGCGGGAGGGACCTTTACAATGAGCAGTTCTTC. Its translation: CASSYVGGRDLYNEQFF.

The CDR3 nucleotides are TGTGCCAGCAGCTTAGGTTCTCAAGAGACCCAGTACTTC. This translates into CASSLGSQETQYF. The chain couples TRBV7-9 to TRBJ2-5; the D is unclear. Trimming shortened V by 1 base and J by 2 bases, and 5 bases separated the two germline ends. There are 13 residues in the CDR3. CDR1 SEHNR and CDR2 FQNEAQ come from the germline V gene (reference sequence).

This rearrangement joins TRBV7-8 to TRBJ1-5; the D is unclear. Deletions cut 5 bases from V and 3 bases from J, with 17 bases between. Germline V CDR1 and CDR2: SGHVS, FQNEAQ. This CDR3 is built from 16 residues. The CDR3 DNA sequence: TGTGCCAGCAGCCCAGGTTCTGCGGGGTTCAATCAGCCCCAGCATTTT. Protein sequence: CASSPGSAGFNQPQHF.

This clonotype was detected a few times. This chain links TRBV6-5 with TRBJ1-1, with a possible D match to TRBD1 (5 bases). The V gene lost 5 bases and the J gene lost 1 base, with 11 bases spanning the gap. Germline V gene sequence: CDR1 MNHEY, CDR2 SVGAGI. The CDR3 spans 14 residues. This chain's CDR3 is CASSQGGRNTEAFF. CDR3 bases: TGTGCCAGCAGTCAGGGAGGGAGGAACACTGAAGCTTTCTTT.

This clonotype has only a few counts. CDR3 amino acids: CASSWGHQNTEAFF. CDR3 coding DNA: TGTGCCAGCAGCTGGGGACACCAGAACACTGAAGCTTTCTTT. The chain couples TRBV6-6 to TRBJ1-1; D may be TRBD1 (6 bases). Trimming left V 6 bases short and J 1 base short, with 12 bases between. Germline CDR1 is MNHNY and CDR2 is SVGAGI (reference sequence). This CDR3 has 14 residues.